This passage covers 28 T cell receptor beta chains from one sample sequenced in a study of control samples from healthy donors and cancer patients. The table came from immunoSEQ multiplex PCR; TCRdb's copy has only in-frame clones and leaves some out. Among 140,000 or so clones listed, 91% were seen once. The material sequenced was blood. The receptors stem from a young man in good health.

The chain employs TRBV23-1 and TRBJ1-2; TRBD1 is a possible D gene (6 bases). TRBV23-1 carries the ORF label, with uncertain function. The V and J ends lost 2 bases and 1 base respectively, with 14 bases between them. This CDR3 spans 16 amino acids. CDR3 in DNA: TGCGCCAGCAGTCAAGATCGGGACATCTTTAACTATGGCTACACCTTC. This translates into CASSQDRDIFNYGYTF.

The chain uses TRBV12-3 or TRBV12-4 and TRBJ1-1; D is perhaps TRBD1 (6 bases). The CDR3 contains 12 residues. V lost 0 bases, J lost 8 bases, and 7 bases lay in between. CDR3 nucleotide sequence: TGTGCCAGCAGTTTAGCCGGACAGGAAGCTTTCTTT. Translation: CASSLAGQEAFF.

The chain carries TRBV20-1 and TRBJ2-3; tentative D call: TRBD2 (5 bases). The germline gives CDR1 DFQATT, CDR2 SNEGSKA (reference sequence). V was pared by 3 bases and J by 0 bases, with 16 bases between. This CDR3 has 16 amino acids. As DNA, the CDR3 is TGCAGTGCTAGTCAGGACTCCCGAGCTAGCACAGATACGCAGTATTTT. As protein: CSASQDSRASTDTQYF.

This clone was seen once. This chain links TRBV7-2 with TRBJ1-1; D is ambiguous. Germline CDR1 SGHTA, CDR2 FQGNSA. The CDR3 contains 14 residues. Trimming left V 2 bases short and J 4 bases short, with 11 bases between. CDR3 nucleotides: TGTGCCAGCAGCTTATCTGGTCGTGGCACTGAAGCTTTCTTT. Its protein product is CASSLSGRGTEAFF. The variable domain in full, with the rest retrieved from reference TRBV7-2 and TRBJ1-1, is GAGVSQSPSNKVTEKGKDVELRCDPISGHTALYWYRQSLGQGLEFLIYFQGNSAPDKSGLPSDRFSAERTGGSVSTLTIQRTQQEDSAVYLCASSLSGRGTEAFFGQGTRLTVV.

The rearrangement links TRBV7-2 to TRBJ2-7, with 10 bases lining up with TRBD1. This CDR3 region has 15 residues. V lost 3 bases to trimming and J lost 0 bases; unmatched junction nucleotides: 2. CDR1 SGHTA and CDR2 FQGNSA come from the germline V gene. The CDR3 sequence is CASSFDRGLSYEQYF. CDR3 nucleotides: TGTGCCAGCAGCTTCGACAGGGGGCTCTCCTACGAGCAGTACTTC.

This sequence joins TRBV27 and TRBJ2-1; 9 nucleotides match TRBD2. Losses at the gene ends were 2 bases for V and 9 bases for J; bases not matched to a gene: 5. Germline CDR1 and CDR2: MNHEY and SMNVEV (reference sequence). CDR3 length equals 14 residues. CDR3 loop: CASSLSGGRFEQFF. In DNA, the CDR3 is TGTGCCAGCAGTTTAAGCGGGGGGCGTTTTGAGCAGTTCTTC.

The CDR3 loop is CASSLDRGRNTIYF. The CDR3 DNA reads as TGTGCCAGCAGCTTGGACAGGGGGAGGAACACCATATATTTT. V usage is TRBV5-6 and J usage is TRBJ1-3; 8 nucleotides match TRBD1. This CDR3 contains 14 residues. Germline CDR1 reads SGHDT; CDR2 reads YYEEEE. After removal of 0 bases from V and 7 bases from J, the junction contained 3 bases not matched to a gene.

The J gene is TRBJ1-5, the V gene TRBV28; TRBD1 agrees at 7 bases. Germline values: CDR1 MDHEN, CDR2 SYDVKM. Germline trimming cut 7 bases from V and 5 bases from J; bases unmatched to any gene: 11. The CDR3 covers 15 residues. The CDR3 nucleotides read TGTGCCAGCACCTTAGAACCCACAGGGGATCAGCCCCAGCATTTT. The encoded protein is CASTLEPTGDQPQHF.

The chain employs TRBV24-1 and TRBJ2-7; D uncertain. V gave up 3 bases and J gave up 3 bases, with 11 bases separating them. The CDR3 runs 14 residues. Germline-derived CDR1 and CDR2 are KGHDR and SFDVKD. CDR3: CATSDPTSGYEQYF. The CDR3 DNA is TGTGCCACCAGTGATCCTACTTCCGGCTACGAGCAGTACTTC.

The chain carries TRBV12-5 and TRBJ1-1; the D gene is possibly TRBD1 (6 bases). The V end was cut by 5 bases, the J end by 7 bases, with 11 bases between. The CDR3 sequence is 12 residues long. Per the germline V gene, CDR1 is LGHNT and CDR2 is FRNRAP. The CDR3 nucleotides are TGTGCTAGTGGTCCAGGGGCTGGTGAAGCTTTCTTT. Translating it yields CASGPGAGEAFF.

Of note for this clone: Different DNA sequences within this sample yield the same CDR3. The chain is built from TRBV19 and TRBJ2-1; D is uncertain. This CDR3 is built from 13 residues. Germline CDR1 LNHDA, CDR2 SQIVND (reference sequence). The germline V and J ends were trimmed by 0 bases and 3 bases, with 3 bases remaining between them. CDR3 protein: CASSIDSYNEQFF. DNA for the CDR3: TGTGCCAGTAGTATAGACAGCTACAATGAGCAGTTCTTC.

The V gene is TRBV3-1 (or the pseudogene TRBV3-2), the J gene TRBJ2-3; D gene unclear. The germline CDR1 and CDR2 sequences are LGHDT and YNNKEL (reference sequence). Trimming shortened V by 0 bases and J by 6 bases, and 7 bases separated the two germline ends. The CDR3 spans 13 residues. The CDR3 DNA follows: TGTGCCAGCAGCCAAGAGAACGCGGATACGCAGTATTTT. Amino acid sequence: CASSQENADTQYF.

The genes are TRBV28 and TRBJ1-2; D is perhaps TRBD1 (5 bases). CDR1 and CDR2 (germline): MDHEN, SYDVKM. The V gene lost 5 bases and the J gene lost 1 base, with 11 bases spanning the gap. CDR3 length equals 14 residues. The CDR3 region is CASSPRGGNYGYTF. CDR3 coding DNA: TGTGCCAGCAGTCCCCGGGGGGGTAACTATGGCTACACCTTC.

The CDR3 DNA reads TGTGCCAGCTCACCTCTTCCTCCGAACACTGAAGCTTTCTTT. This encodes CASSPLPPNTEAFF. V usage is TRBV18 and J usage is TRBJ1-1, with D unclear. V shed 3 bases and J shed 1 base, with 9 bases lying between them. CDR3 length: 14 amino acids. CDR1 and CDR2 from the germline V gene are KGHSH and LQKENI.

As concerns this clone: Its ends do not fully match the called genes, so a read error is possible. The V call is TRBV6-5, the J call TRBJ2-3; D might be TRBD1 or TRBD2, each matching 5 bases. Germline lookup yields CDR1 MNHEY and CDR2 SVGAGI. This CDR3 region has 16 residues. Here the CDR3 DNA reads TGTGCCAGCAGGTACTCGAGGGGAACACAAGCAGATACGCAGTATTTT. Its protein is CASRYSRGTQADTQYF.

The sample holds one count of this clone. The chain uses TRBV30 and TRBJ2-7; D may be TRBD1 (5 bases). The V end lost 1 base, the J end lost 5 bases, and 6 bases lay between the germline ends. CDR1 is GTSNPN, CDR2 SVGIG, per germline (reference sequence). The CDR3 runs 11 residues. As DNA, the CDR3 is TGTGCCTGGAGTGCAGGGAACGAGCAGTACTTC. Protein sequence: CAWSAGNEQYF.

The rearrangement links TRBV12-5 to TRBJ2-5; D remains unclear. The germline V and J ends were trimmed by 0 bases and 1 base, with 0 bases remaining between them. CDR1 LGHNT and CDR2 FRNRAP come from the germline V gene. This CDR3 contains 12 residues. The CDR3, as DNA: TGTGCTAGTGGTTTGGTCCAAGAGACCCAGTACTTC. Amino acid sequence: CASGLVQETQYF.

This chain joins TRBV11-2 and TRBJ1-2; D unclear. There are 13 residues in the CDR3. Germline V gives CDR1 SGHAT, CDR2 FQNNGV. V lost 3 bases, J lost 1 base, and 6 bases lay in between. CDR3 residues: CASSLGFNYGYTF. CDR3 DNA: TGTGCCAGCAGCTTGGGGTTTAACTATGGCTACACCTTC.

The chain recombines TRBV27 with TRBJ1-4, with 8 bases fitting TRBD1. This CDR3 comprises 16 residues. Germline V gene data show CDR1 as MNHEY and CDR2 as SMNVEV (reference sequence). Trimming cost V 6 bases and J 3 bases; bases outside gene matches: 9. The DNA for the CDR3 is TGTGCCAGCAGCTTCCTTCCGGGACAGGCTAATGAAAAACTGTTTTTT. It translates to CASSFLPGQANEKLFF.

The rearrangement joins TRBV12-5 to TRBJ2-1; D not certain. V lost 5 bases and J lost 3, with 5 bases in between. The CDR3 length is 12 residues. Per the germline V gene, CDR1 is LGHNT and CDR2 is FRNRAP. CDR3 amino acids: CASGPNYNEQFF. DNA for the CDR3: TGTGCTAGTGGTCCAAACTACAATGAGCAGTTCTTC.

The genes are TRBV10-2 and TRBJ1-6; D is possibly TRBD1 (5 bases). This CDR3 spans 15 amino acids. Trimming cost V 2 bases and J 4 bases, with 9 bases left between them. Germline V CDR1 and CDR2: WSHSY, SAAADI. DNA for the CDR3: TGCGCCAGCAGTGAGAGGGGCACTTATAATTCACCCCTCCACTTT. It codes for CASSERGTYNSPLHF.

The V gene is TRBV9, the J gene TRBJ2-2, with D hard to call. There are 13 residues in the CDR3. The V gene lost 2 bases and the J gene lost 6 bases, with 8 bases spanning the gap. Germline lookup yields CDR1 SGDLS and CDR2 YYNGEE. The CDR3 region has the DNA TGTGCCAGCAGCGTCTCCGGGTCCGGGGAGCTGTTTTTT. Encoded protein: CASSVSGSGELFF.

The chain recombines TRBV4-2 with TRBJ1-1; D gene ambiguous. Germline lookup yields CDR1 LGHNA and CDR2 YNFKEQ. CDR3 size: 15 residues. The V gene lost 0 bases and the J gene lost 2 bases, with 10 bases spanning the gap. The CDR3 spells CASSQDGVSNTEAFF. The CDR3 DNA reads TGTGCCAGCAGCCAAGATGGAGTATCAAACACTGAAGCTTTCTTT.

The J gene is TRBJ1-2, the V gene TRBV9; TRBD1 matches at 7 bases. The CDR3 is 18 amino acids. The V gene's germline CDR1 is SGDLS and CDR2 YYNGEE. J lost 1 base, V lost 0 bases, and 12 bases had no gene match. CDR3: CASSVARGTGEGNYGYTF. The CDR3 coding sequence is TGTGCCAGCAGCGTAGCTCGTGGCACAGGGGAGGGTAACTATGGCTACACCTTC.

The chain joins TRBV14 to TRBJ1-2; D possibly corresponds to TRBD1 (5 bases). The CDR3 length is 15 residues. V was clipped by 4 bases and J by 0 bases, with 12 bases between them. The V gene's germline CDR1 is SGHDN and CDR2 FVKESK. CDR3 protein: CASSLGGGANYGYTF. CDR3 coding DNA: TGTGCCAGCAGCCTCGGTGGGGGGGCTAACTATGGCTACACCTTC.

The V gene is TRBV12-3 or TRBV12-4, the J gene TRBJ2-3, with D maybe TRBD1 (5 bases). Deletions cut 6 bases from V and 3 bases from J, with 7 bases between. The CDR3 has 12 residues. The CDR3 DNA reads as TGTGCCAGCAGGGGGCTAACAGATACGCAGTATTTT. Its protein product is CASRGLTDTQYF.

This clone was seen only once. CDR3 bases: TGTGCCAGTAGGCTAACTAGCGGGGGGCAGGGAGATACGCAGTATTTT. This encodes CASRLTSGGQGDTQYF. The genes are TRBV19 and TRBJ2-3, with 12 bases fitting TRBD2. V lost 6 bases to trimming and J lost 5 bases; unmatched junction nucleotides: 9. CDR3 length: 16 residues. Germline-derived CDR1 and CDR2 are LNHDA and SQIVND (reference sequence).

The CDR3 spells CASSPPGQNQPQHF. CDR3 bases: TGTGCCAGCAGCCCCCCCGGACAGAATCAGCCCCAGCATTTT. This chain links TRBV14 with TRBJ1-5, with D possibly TRBD1 on 6 matching bases. Trimming left V 4 bases short and J 4 bases short, with 11 bases between. This CDR3 is 14 amino acids long. Germline CDR1 SGHDN, CDR2 FVKESK.